Each of the 24 T cell receptor beta chains below was sequenced from the same sample in a study of Graves' ophthalmopathy and Graves' hyperthyroidism. Researchers took RNA transcripts and amplified TCR beta CDR3 regions from them. HTBI-primed first-round RT-PCR preceded second-round multiplex PCR. TCRdb reprocessed the multiplex PCR reads via MiXCR and lists one record per CDR3 protein. The repertoire holds under 200,000 distinct CDR3 sequences, with about 40% as singletons. Input material: peripheral blood. Source of these receptors: a woman in her 40s with Graves' ophthalmopathy.

This clonotype was observed a few times. The V and J genes are TRBV27 and TRBJ1-1, with 7 positions matching TRBD1. In germline, CDR1 is MNHEY, CDR2 SMNVEV (reference sequence). The CDR3 totals 17 residues. The V and J ends lost 5 bases and 0 bases, in that order; junction bases with no gene match: 12. The DNA of the CDR3 is TGTGCCAGCAGTAGAGACAGGGTGAGCGGCATGAACACTGAAGCTTTCTTT. The encoded protein is CASSRDRVSGMNTEAFF.

This clonotype appeared a few times. J is TRBJ1-5 and V is TRBV28, with D perhaps TRBD1 (6 bases). Germline lookup yields CDR1 MDHEN and CDR2 SYDVKM. The CDR3 has 15 amino acids. Trimming stripped 3 bases from V and 5 bases from J, with 14 bases between. The CDR3 bases are TGTGCCAGCAGTTTGGAAAGGGGGAGTGATCAGCCCCAGCATTTT. Its protein product is CASSLERGSDQPQHF.

DNA for the CDR3: TGCAGTGCTCCCAGTCCGCAGATTACCTACGAGCAGTACTTC. Its translation is CSAPSPQITYEQYF. The chain joins TRBV20-1 to TRBJ2-7; no firm D call. The V gene lost 5 bases and the J gene lost 2 bases, with 16 bases spanning the gap. The germline CDR1 and CDR2 sequences are DFQATT and SNEGSKA (reference sequence). This CDR3 spans 14 amino acids.

This clonotype has a count of ten or more. This sequence joins TRBV6-2 or TRBV6-3 and TRBJ2-5; 8 bases line up with TRBD2. The germline CDR1 and CDR2 sequences are MNHEY and SVGEGT. The junction had 9 bases not matched to a gene; V was cut back by 4 bases and J by 5 bases. The CDR3 length is 15 residues. The CDR3 spells CASSLITSGWETQYF. The CDR3 region has the DNA TGTGCCAGCAGTTTGATAACTAGCGGATGGGAGACCCAGTACTTC.

Ten or more counts support this clonotype. The V call is TRBV5-4, the J call TRBJ2-3, with D tentatively TRBD1 (5 bases). In germline, CDR1 is SGHNT, CDR2 YYREEE (reference sequence). The CDR3 has 15 residues. The V end was cut by 0 bases, the J end by 1 base, with 9 bases between. In nucleotides, the CDR3 is TGTGCCAGCAGCTTGGATTTAGGGGGCACAGATACGCAGTATTTT. It specifies CASSLDLGGTDTQYF.

This clonotype was found many times. In DNA, the CDR3 is TGTGCCAGCAGGGAGGACAGCCACTACGAGCAGTACTTC. As protein: CASREDSHYEQYF. The V and J genes are TRBV27 and TRBJ2-7; tentatively, D is TRBD1 (6 bases). Germline CDR1 is MNHEY and CDR2 is SMNVEV (reference sequence). This CDR3 has 13 amino acids. Trimming took 6 bases from V and 3 from J, leaving 12 bases between them.

This clonotype was seen a single time. This chain joins TRBV7-2 and TRBJ2-5; 13 bases align to TRBD2. Trimming took 5 bases from V and 7 from J; bases not matched to a gene: 10. CDR1 and CDR2 from the germline V gene are SGHTA and FQGNSA. This CDR3 has 16 residues. The CDR3 sequence is CASSPASGLAGVTQYF. In DNA, the CDR3 is TGTGCCAGCAGCCCTGCCAGTGGACTAGCGGGAGTGACCCAGTACTTC.

This chain joins TRBV7-8 and TRBJ2-5, with D tentatively TRBD2 (5 bases). V was shortened by 8 bases and J by 5 bases, with 12 bases between the two germline ends. This CDR3 is 12 amino acids long. Germline V gene sequence: CDR1 SGHVS, CDR2 FQNEAQ. CDR3 sequence: CASAEVRETQYF. In nucleotides, the CDR3 is TGTGCCAGCGCGGAGGTGCGCGAGACCCAGTACTTC.

This clonotype was picked up many times. V gene TRBV12-3 or TRBV12-4 combines with J gene TRBJ2-7; D gene ambiguous. The CDR3 covers 13 residues. The V end was cut by 1 base, the J end by 8 bases, with 12 bases between. The CDR3 spells CASSLDYQPKQYF. CDR3 nucleotide sequence: TGTGCCAGCAGTTTAGACTACCAACCCAAGCAGTACTTC.

By sample fraction, this clonotype is medium-sized. V is TRBV13 and J is TRBJ2-7, with a possible D match to TRBD1 (5 bases). The CDR3 length is 14 residues. Germline-derived CDR1 and CDR2 are PRHDT and FYEKMQ (reference sequence). Trimming removed 5 bases from V and 3 bases from J, with 14 bases in between. This CDR3 reads CASSLRGRGYEQYF. The CDR3 DNA reads as TGTGCCAGCAGCCTCCGAGGTAGGGGCTACGAGCAGTACTTC.

This clonotype was counted many times. This chain connects TRBV20-1 to TRBJ2-5; TRBD2 is a possible D gene (5 bases). Germline CDR1 is DFQATT and CDR2 is SNEGSKA (reference sequence). The germline V and J ends were trimmed by 7 bases and 7 bases, with 13 bases remaining between them. The CDR3 is 11 residues long. The chain's CDR3 is CSVGVKGTQYF. The CDR3 region has the DNA TGCAGTGTCGGGGTGAAGGGGACCCAGTACTTC.

This clonotype was counted many times. The chain has TRBV2 and TRBJ2-4; D may be TRBD1 (6 bases). This CDR3 has 14 residues. Per the germline V gene, CDR1 is SNHLY and CDR2 is FYNNEI. V was shortened by 6 bases and J by 3 bases, with 12 bases between the two germline ends. CDR3 sequence: CASRTPDSKNIQYF. The DNA of the CDR3 is TGTGCCAGCAGGACCCCGGACAGCAAAAACATTCAGTACTTC. The whole variable domain, remainder taken from reference TRBV2 and TRBJ2-4, is EPEVTQTPSHQVTQMGQEVILRCVPISNHLYFYWYRQILGQKVEFLVSFYNNEISEKSEIFDDQFSVERPDGSNFTLKIRSTKLEDSAMYFCASRTPDSKNIQYFGAGTRLSVL.

This clonotype was counted at least ten times. The J gene is TRBJ1-1, the V gene TRBV18; D gene ambiguous. Trimming removed 2 bases from V and 0 bases from J, with 10 bases in between. The CDR3 totals 15 residues. Germline V CDR1 and CDR2: KGHSH, LQKENI. The chain's CDR3 is CASSPTIGLNTEAFF. The CDR3 DNA reads as TGTGCCAGCTCACCAACTATCGGTTTGAACACTGAAGCTTTCTTT.

The chain couples TRBV6-5 to TRBJ1-1; 9 bases match TRBD1. Germline loops: CDR1 MNHEY, CDR2 SVGAGI. Losses at the gene ends were 2 bases for V and 3 bases for J; bases not matched to a gene: 7. This CDR3 has 16 amino acids. CDR3 region: CASSYGDRVEDTEAFF. The CDR3, as DNA: TGTGCCAGCAGTTACGGGGACAGGGTCGAGGACACTGAAGCTTTCTTT.

The rearrangement links TRBV29-1 to TRBJ2-7; either TRBD1 or TRBD2 may supply D (5 bases each). V was clipped by 4 bases and J by 1 base, with 11 bases between them. The CDR3 has 13 residues. Looked up from germline, CDR1 is SQVTM and CDR2 is ANQGSEA. As DNA, the CDR3 is TGCAGCGTTGTGCCCGGGACGTCCTACGAGCAGTACTTC. It yields the protein CSVVPGTSYEQYF.

This clonotype is a singleton in its sample. The V gene is TRBV28, the J gene TRBJ2-7, with D possibly called TRBD1 or TRBD2 (5 bases each). The CDR3 extends over 14 amino acids. The V gene's germline CDR1 is MDHEN and CDR2 SYDVKM. The V gene lost 8 bases and the J gene lost 3 bases, with 17 bases spanning the gap. As DNA, the CDR3 is TGTGCCAGCCACGGTCGTGGGGGTTACTACGAGCAGTACTTC. It yields the protein CASHGRGGYYEQYF.

The table lists this clonotype with a few counts. The chain links TRBV12-3 or TRBV12-4 to TRBJ1-2, with D unresolved. There are 14 residues in the CDR3. With 2 bases removed from V and 5 bases from J, the gap between germline ends came to 12 bases. CDR3 sequence: CASSLNHWTYGYTF. The CDR3 nucleotides read TGTGCCAGCAGTTTAAACCATTGGACTTATGGCTACACCTTC.

This clonotype was observed many times. The rearrangement uses TRBV24-1 and TRBJ2-1; D gene uncertain. Trimming removed 5 bases at V and 10 bases at J, with 11 bases between. Germline V gives CDR1 KGHDR, CDR2 SFDVKD. This CDR3 is built from 12 residues. The CDR3, as DNA: TGTGCCACCAGTGTCTCAAAGTCGGAGCAGTTCTTC. It translates to CATSVSKSEQFF.

The chain links TRBV11-2 to TRBJ2-5, with 14 nucleotides matching TRBD2. From germline, CDR1 is SGHAT and CDR2 FQNNGV. The CDR3 sequence is 18 residues long. After removal of 4 bases from V and 3 bases from J, the junction contained 10 bases not matched to a gene. CDR3 DNA sequence: TGTGCCAGCAGCTCCGGGACTAGCGGGAGCCGTAGAAAAGAGACCCAGTACTTC. Its translation: CASSSGTSGSRRKETQYF.

The chain has TRBV20-1 and TRBJ1-1; 7 positions match TRBD1. V shed 1 base, J shed 0 bases, and the junction held 20 bases outside the gene matches. CDR3 length equals 20 residues. Germline V lookup: CDR1 DFQATT, CDR2 SNEGSKA (reference sequence). Written as DNA, the CDR3 is TGCAGTGCTAGAGCTCAGAACAGCGTCCCGGGACAGAGCATGAACACTGAAGCTTTCTTT. Its protein is CSARAQNSVPGQSMNTEAFF.

This clonotype was observed a few times. V and J are TRBV28 and TRBJ1-1; no clear D. CDR1 and CDR2 (germline): MDHEN, SYDVKM. This CDR3 has 14 amino acids. V was cut by 6 bases and J by 1 base, with 12 bases left in between. The CDR3 DNA is TGTGCCAGCAGCCGTATGGCGGGGAACACTGAAGCTTTCTTT. This gives the protein CASSRMAGNTEAFF.

This clonotype was found many times. The J gene is TRBJ2-5, the V gene TRBV29-1; D remains ambiguous. This CDR3 is built from 12 residues. Trimming removed 0 bases from V and 3 bases from J, with 5 bases in between. CDR1 and CDR2 from the germline V gene are SQVTM and ANQGSEA. The CDR3 loop reads CSVEDLKETQYF. For the CDR3, the DNA is TGCAGCGTTGAAGATCTTAAAGAGACCCAGTACTTC.

J is TRBJ2-5 and V is TRBV30, with 8 nucleotides matching TRBD1. CDR3 size: 13 residues. CDR1 is GTSNPN, CDR2 SVGIG, per germline (reference sequence). With V trimmed by 8 bases and J by 4 bases, 9 bases remained unmatched. Here the CDR3 reads CALGAGGGETQYF. CDR3 DNA sequence: TGTGCCCTTGGGGCAGGGGGCGGAGAGACCCAGTACTTC. The full variable domain, with the rest looked up from reference TRBV30 and TRBJ2-5, is SQTIHQWPATLVQPVGSPLSLECTVEGTSNPNLYWYRQAAGRGLQLLFYSVGIGQISSEVPQNLSASRPQDRQFILSSKKLLLSDSGFYLCALGAGGGETQYFGPGTRLLVL.

This clonotype was found many times. This chain joins TRBV29-1 and TRBJ1-2; D call uncertain. This CDR3 region has 10 residues. Per the germline V gene, CDR1 is SQVTM and CDR2 is ANQGSEA. V shed 1 base and J shed 10 bases, with 7 bases lying between them. In nucleotides, the CDR3 is TGCAGCGTTGAAGTGGCAGCCTACACCTTC. Translated: CSVEVAAYTF.